What follows describes a single T cell receptor beta chain. Looked up from germline, CDR1 is MGHDK and CDR2 is SYGVNS. The germline V and J ends were trimmed by 3 bases and 0 bases, with 11 bases remaining between them. The CDR3 has 16 residues. The sample is drawn from a study of OX40 agonist ivuxolimab in advanced cancers. Assay used: immunoSEQ multiplex PCR; TCRdb lists only in-frame clones, some missing. The data contain approximately 65,000 clones, roughly nine tenths of them singletons. J is TRBJ2-2 and V is TRBV25-1; no clear D gene. Sequenced material: CD4+ or CD8+ T cells sorted from blood, taken in a trial of the OX40 agonist ivuxolimab. The TCR was taken from an adult with an advanced solid tumor such as melanoma, head and neck, liver or kidney cancer. CDR3 residues: CASSDLDPANTGELFF. The CDR3 nucleotides read TGTGCCAGCAGTGACTTGGACCCCGCGAACACCGGGGAGCTGTTTTTT.